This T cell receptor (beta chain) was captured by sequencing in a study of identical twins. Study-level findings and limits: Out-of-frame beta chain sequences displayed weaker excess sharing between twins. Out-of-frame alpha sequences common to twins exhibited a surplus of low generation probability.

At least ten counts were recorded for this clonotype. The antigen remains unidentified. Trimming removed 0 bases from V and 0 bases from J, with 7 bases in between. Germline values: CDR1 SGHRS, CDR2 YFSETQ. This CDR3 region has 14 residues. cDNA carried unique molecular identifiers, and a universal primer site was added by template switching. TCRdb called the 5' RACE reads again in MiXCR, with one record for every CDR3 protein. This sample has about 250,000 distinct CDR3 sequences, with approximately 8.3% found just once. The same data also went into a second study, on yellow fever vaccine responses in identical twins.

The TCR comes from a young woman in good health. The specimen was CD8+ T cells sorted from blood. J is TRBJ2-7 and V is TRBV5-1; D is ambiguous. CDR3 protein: CASSLAGFSYEQYF. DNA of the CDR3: TGCGCCAGCAGCTTGGCGGGTTTCTCCTACGAGCAGTACTTC.